These T cell receptor beta chains were read from a single sample in a study of blood T cell repertoires in COVID-19. Clones were sequenced by immunoSEQ multiplex PCR, and TCRdb holds only the in-frame ones, with some missing. Altogether about 290,000 clones are present, 85% being singletons, with the ten largest covering 4% to 5%. Sample: peripheral blood. The origin of the receptors is a woman aged 45-65 years with active or convalescent COVID-19. The CDR3 runs from the conserved cysteine through the conserved F or W. Each record gives: V gene, D gene, J gene, clone size, CDR3 protein, CDR3 DNA. A D gene is named only where the DNA matches it firmly. Part of the rows lack a size; the others show once, few, many or a class for expanded clones.

v_gene: TRBV15; d_gene: .; j_gene: TRBJ1-1; abundance: few; CDR3aa: CATSRDSTENTEAFF; CDR3nt: TGTGCCACCAGCAGAGATAGTACAGAGAACACTGAAGCTTTCTTT
v_gene: TRBV6-5; d_gene: .; j_gene: TRBJ1-6; abundance: .; CDR3aa: CASRVDNRVNSPLHF; CDR3nt: TGTGCCAGCAGAGTCGATAACAGGGTAAATTCACCCCTCCACTTT
v_gene: TRBV7-9; d_gene: TRBD1; j_gene: TRBJ2-5; abundance: .; CDR3aa: CASSLLGTAKETQYF; CDR3nt: TGTGCCAGCAGCTTACTTGGGACAGCAAAAGAGACCCAGTACTTC
v_gene: TRBV27; d_gene: .; j_gene: TRBJ1-2; abundance: .; CDR3aa: CASHGALGYGYTF; CDR3nt: TGTGCCAGCCACGGCGCCCTAGGCTATGGCTACACCTTC
v_gene: TRBV2; d_gene: .; j_gene: TRBJ2-7; abundance: .; CDR3aa: CASSSDRTPSEQYF; CDR3nt: TGTGCCAGCAGTTCCGACAGGACGCCCAGTGAGCAGTACTTC
v_gene: TRBV19; d_gene: .; j_gene: TRBJ1-2; abundance: once; CDR3aa: CASSIAGLANYGYTF; CDR3nt: TGTGCCAGTAGTATTGCTGGCCTAGCTAACTATGGCTACACCTTC
v_gene: TRBV27; d_gene: .; j_gene: TRBJ2-3; abundance: .; CDR3aa: CASSLVGYSTDTQYF; CDR3nt: TGTGCCAGCAGTTTGGTCGGTTACAGCACAGATACGCAGTATTTT
v_gene: TRBV6-5; d_gene: .; j_gene: TRBJ1-6; abundance: few; CDR3aa: CASSYINAGNSPLHF; CDR3nt: TGTGCCAGCAGTTACATCAATGCAGGGAATTCACCCCTCCACTTT
v_gene: TRBV11-2; d_gene: TRBD2; j_gene: TRBJ2-3; abundance: .; CDR3aa: CASSPSGRAADTQYF; CDR3nt: TGTGCCAGCAGCCCAAGCGGGAGGGCCGCAGATACGCAGTATTTT
v_gene: TRBV6-5; d_gene: .; j_gene: TRBJ1-5; abundance: .; CDR3aa: CASSSGRGPQHF; CDR3nt: TGTGCCAGCAGTTCAGGCCGTGGACCCCAGCATTTT
v_gene: TRBV7-9; d_gene: TRBD1; j_gene: TRBJ1-3; abundance: .; CDR3aa: CARRQGASGNTIYF; CDR3nt: TGTGCCCGCCGACAGGGGGCGTCTGGAAACACCATATATTTT
v_gene: TRBV20-1; d_gene: .; j_gene: TRBJ2-3; abundance: .; CDR3aa: CSASLGDTQYF; CDR3nt: TGCAGTGCTAGTCTCGGGGATACGCAGTATTTT
v_gene: TRBV5-4; d_gene: TRBD1; j_gene: TRBJ1-1; abundance: once; CDR3aa: CASSRGPPGQGAHTEAFF; CDR3nt: TGTGCCAGCAGCCGCGGGCCCCCAGGACAGGGGGCACACACTGAAGCTTTCTTT
v_gene: TRBV25-1; d_gene: TRBD1; j_gene: TRBJ2-2; abundance: .; CDR3aa: CASRRQGQTGELFF; CDR3nt: TGTGCCAGCAGGAGACAGGGGCAAACCGGGGAGCTGTTTTTT
v_gene: TRBV29-1; d_gene: .; j_gene: TRBJ2-1; abundance: .; CDR3aa: CSSSVGGEQFF; CDR3nt: TGCAGCTCCTCCGTGGGGGGTGAGCAGTTCTTC
v_gene: TRBV6-5; d_gene: .; j_gene: TRBJ2-5; abundance: .; CDR3aa: CASSYSIAGVQETQYF; CDR3nt: TGTGCCAGCAGTTACTCGATCGCAGGGGTTCAAGAGACCCAGTACTTC
v_gene: TRBV3-1/TRBV3-2; d_gene: TRBD2; j_gene: TRBJ2-3; abundance: .; CDR3aa: CASSQDRRGARYTDTQYF; CDR3nt: TGTGCCAGCAGCCAAGATAGGCGGGGGGCACGATACACAGATACGCAGTATTTT
v_gene: TRBV6-4; d_gene: TRBD2; j_gene: TRBJ2-1; abundance: .; CDR3aa: CASSQASGDEQFF; CDR3nt: TGTGCCAGCAGTCAAGCAAGCGGGGACGAGCAGTTCTTC
v_gene: TRBV27; d_gene: TRBD1; j_gene: TRBJ2-7; abundance: .; CDR3aa: CASSLQGAYEQYF; CDR3nt: TGTGCCAGCAGTTTACAGGGGGCCTACGAGCAGTACTTC
v_gene: TRBV2; d_gene: TRBD1; j_gene: TRBJ1-2; abundance: .; CDR3aa: CASRIYRGTNYGYTF; CDR3nt: TGTGCCAGCAGGATTTACAGGGGAACTAACTATGGCTACACCTTC
v_gene: TRBV2; d_gene: .; j_gene: TRBJ1-5; abundance: .; CDR3aa: CASSGRNQPQHF; CDR3nt: TGTGCCAGCAGTGGGAGAAATCAGCCCCAGCATTTT
v_gene: TRBV29-1; d_gene: TRBD2; j_gene: TRBJ2-3; abundance: .; CDR3aa: CSVSSGTSTDTQYF; CDR3nt: TGCAGCGTTTCCAGCGGGACTAGCACAGATACGCAGTATTTT
v_gene: TRBV30; d_gene: TRBD1; j_gene: TRBJ1-2; abundance: once; CDR3aa: CAWSAGTANSAGYTF; CDR3nt: TGTGCCTGGAGTGCCGGGACAGCGAATTCAGCTGGCTACACCTTC
v_gene: TRBV5-1; d_gene: TRBD2; j_gene: TRBJ2-3; abundance: .; CDR3aa: CASSPGSSGMSTDTQYF; CDR3nt: TGCGCCAGCAGCCCCGGGTCTAGCGGGATGAGCACAGATACGCAGTATTTT